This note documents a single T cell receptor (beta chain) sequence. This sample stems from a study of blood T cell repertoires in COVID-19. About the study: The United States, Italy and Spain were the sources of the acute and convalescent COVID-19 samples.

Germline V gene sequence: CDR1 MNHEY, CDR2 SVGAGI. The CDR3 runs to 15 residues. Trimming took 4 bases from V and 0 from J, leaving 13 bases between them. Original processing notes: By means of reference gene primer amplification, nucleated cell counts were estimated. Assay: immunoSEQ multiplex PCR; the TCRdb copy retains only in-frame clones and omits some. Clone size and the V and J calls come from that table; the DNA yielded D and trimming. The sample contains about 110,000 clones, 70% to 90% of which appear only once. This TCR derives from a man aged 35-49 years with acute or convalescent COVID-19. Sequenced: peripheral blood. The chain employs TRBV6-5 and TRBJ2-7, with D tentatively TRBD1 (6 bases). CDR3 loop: CASSSGQGSSYEQYF. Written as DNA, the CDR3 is TGTGCCAGCAGTTCCGGGCAGGGGAGCTCCTACGAGCAGTACTTC.